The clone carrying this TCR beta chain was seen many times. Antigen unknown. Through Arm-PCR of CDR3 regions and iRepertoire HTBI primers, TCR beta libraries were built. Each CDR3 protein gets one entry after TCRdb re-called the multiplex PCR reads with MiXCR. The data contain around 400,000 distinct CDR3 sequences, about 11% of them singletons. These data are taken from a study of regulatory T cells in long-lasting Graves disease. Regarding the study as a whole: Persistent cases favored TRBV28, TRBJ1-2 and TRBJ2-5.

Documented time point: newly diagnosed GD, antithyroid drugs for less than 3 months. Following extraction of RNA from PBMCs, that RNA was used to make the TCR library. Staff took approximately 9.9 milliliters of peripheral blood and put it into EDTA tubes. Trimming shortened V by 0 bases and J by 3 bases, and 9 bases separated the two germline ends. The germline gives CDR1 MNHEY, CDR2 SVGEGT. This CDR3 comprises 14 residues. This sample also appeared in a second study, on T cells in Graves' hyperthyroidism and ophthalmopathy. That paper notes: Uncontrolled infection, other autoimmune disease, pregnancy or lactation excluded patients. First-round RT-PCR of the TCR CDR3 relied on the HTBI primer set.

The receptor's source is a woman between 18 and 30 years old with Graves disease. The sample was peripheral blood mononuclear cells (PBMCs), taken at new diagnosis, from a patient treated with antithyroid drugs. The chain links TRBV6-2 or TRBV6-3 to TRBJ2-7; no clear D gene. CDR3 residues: CASSYSPAHYEQYF. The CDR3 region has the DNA TGTGCCAGCAGTTACTCACCAGCCCACTACGAGCAGTACTTC.